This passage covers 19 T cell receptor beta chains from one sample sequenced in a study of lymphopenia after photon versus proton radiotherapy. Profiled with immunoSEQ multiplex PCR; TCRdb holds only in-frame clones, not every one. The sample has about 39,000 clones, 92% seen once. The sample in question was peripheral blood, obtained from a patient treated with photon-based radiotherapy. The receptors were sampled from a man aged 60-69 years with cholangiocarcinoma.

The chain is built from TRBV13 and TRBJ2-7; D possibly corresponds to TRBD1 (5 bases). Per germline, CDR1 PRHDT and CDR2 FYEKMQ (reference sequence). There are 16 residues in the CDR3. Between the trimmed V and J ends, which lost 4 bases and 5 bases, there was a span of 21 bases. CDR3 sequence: CASSSTLGRVPNEQYF. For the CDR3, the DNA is TGTGCCAGCAGCTCGACCCTCGGCAGGGTGCCAAACGAGCAGTACTTC.

The CDR3, as DNA: TGTGCCAGCAAGACAGGTTACTCCTACGAGCAGTACTTC. Protein product: CASKTGYSYEQYF. The chain has TRBV2 and TRBJ2-7; D perhaps matches TRBD1 (6 bases). The CDR3 runs 13 residues. V dropped 7 bases and J dropped 0 bases, with 10 bases sitting between them. Per the germline V gene, CDR1 is SNHLY and CDR2 is FYNNEI.

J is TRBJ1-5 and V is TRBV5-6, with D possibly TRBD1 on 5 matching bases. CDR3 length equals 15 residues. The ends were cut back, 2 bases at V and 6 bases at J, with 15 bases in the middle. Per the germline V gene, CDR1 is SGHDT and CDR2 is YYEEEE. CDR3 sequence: CASSFGGGDFQPQHF. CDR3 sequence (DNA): TGTGCCAGCAGCTTCGGTGGAGGGGACTTTCAGCCCCAGCATTTT.

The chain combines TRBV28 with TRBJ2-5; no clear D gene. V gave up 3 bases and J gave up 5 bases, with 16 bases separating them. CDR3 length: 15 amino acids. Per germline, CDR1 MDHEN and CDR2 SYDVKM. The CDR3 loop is CASSFVSPPMETQYF. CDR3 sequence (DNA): TGTGCCAGCAGTTTTGTGTCTCCTCCGATGGAGACCCAGTACTTC.

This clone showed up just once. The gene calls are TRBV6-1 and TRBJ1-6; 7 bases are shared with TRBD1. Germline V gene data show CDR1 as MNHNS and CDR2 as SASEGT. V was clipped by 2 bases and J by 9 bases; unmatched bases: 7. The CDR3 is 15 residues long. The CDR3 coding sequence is TGTGCCAGCAGTGAACCAGGGGGTCTTGGTTCACCCCTCCACTTT. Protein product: CASSEPGGLGSPLHF.

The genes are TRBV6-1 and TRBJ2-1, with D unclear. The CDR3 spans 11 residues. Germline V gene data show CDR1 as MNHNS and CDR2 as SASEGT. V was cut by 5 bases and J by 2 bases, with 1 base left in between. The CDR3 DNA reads TGTGCCAGCAGTCCCTACAATGAGCAGTTCTTC. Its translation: CASSPYNEQFF.

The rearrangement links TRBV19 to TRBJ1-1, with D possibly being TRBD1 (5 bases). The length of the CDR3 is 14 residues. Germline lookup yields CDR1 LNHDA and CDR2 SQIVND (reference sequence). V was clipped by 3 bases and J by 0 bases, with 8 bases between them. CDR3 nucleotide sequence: TGTGCCAGTAGTATGGGACGGATGAACACTGAAGCTTTCTTT. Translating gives CASSMGRMNTEAFF.

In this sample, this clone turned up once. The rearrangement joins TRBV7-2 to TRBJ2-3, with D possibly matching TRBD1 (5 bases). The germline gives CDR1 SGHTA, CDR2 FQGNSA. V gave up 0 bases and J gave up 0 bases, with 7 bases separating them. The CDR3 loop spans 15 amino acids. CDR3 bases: TGTGCCAGCAGCTTAGCGTACAGGAGCACAGATACGCAGTATTTT. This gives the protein CASSLAYRSTDTQYF.

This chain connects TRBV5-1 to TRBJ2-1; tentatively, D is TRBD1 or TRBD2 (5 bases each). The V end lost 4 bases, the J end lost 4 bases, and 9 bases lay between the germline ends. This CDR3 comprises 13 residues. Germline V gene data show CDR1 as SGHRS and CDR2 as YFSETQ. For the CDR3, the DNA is TGCGCCAGCAGCCAGGGACCTTACAATGAGCAGTTCTTC. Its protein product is CASSQGPYNEQFF.

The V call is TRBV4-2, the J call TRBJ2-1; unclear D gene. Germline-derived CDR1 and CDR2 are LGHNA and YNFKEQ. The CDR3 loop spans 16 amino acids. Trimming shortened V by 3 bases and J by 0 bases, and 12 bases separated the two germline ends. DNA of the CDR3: TGTGCCAGCAGCCAGAGTAAGGGTAGCTCCTACAATGAGCAGTTCTTC. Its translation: CASSQSKGSSYNEQFF.

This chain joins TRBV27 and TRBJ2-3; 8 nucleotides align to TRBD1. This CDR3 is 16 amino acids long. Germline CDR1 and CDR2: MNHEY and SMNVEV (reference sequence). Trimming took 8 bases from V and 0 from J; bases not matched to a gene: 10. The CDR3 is CASLPPGTGSTDTQYF. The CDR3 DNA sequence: TGTGCCAGCCTCCCCCCCGGGACAGGCAGCACAGATACGCAGTATTTT.

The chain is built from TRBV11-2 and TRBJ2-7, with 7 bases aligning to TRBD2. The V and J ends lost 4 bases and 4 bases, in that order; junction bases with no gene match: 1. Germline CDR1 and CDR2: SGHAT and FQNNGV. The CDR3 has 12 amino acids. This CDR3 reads CASSWGGYEQYF. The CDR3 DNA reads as TGTGCCAGCAGCTGGGGGGGATACGAGCAGTACTTC.

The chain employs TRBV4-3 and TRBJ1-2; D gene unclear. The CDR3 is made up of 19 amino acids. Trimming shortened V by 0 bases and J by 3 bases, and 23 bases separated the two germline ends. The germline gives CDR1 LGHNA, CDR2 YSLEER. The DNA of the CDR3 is TGCGCCAGCAGCCAAGAACACTCCTCCGGGCGCCTGCTCTACTATGGCTACACCTTC. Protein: CASSQEHSSGRLLYYGYTF.

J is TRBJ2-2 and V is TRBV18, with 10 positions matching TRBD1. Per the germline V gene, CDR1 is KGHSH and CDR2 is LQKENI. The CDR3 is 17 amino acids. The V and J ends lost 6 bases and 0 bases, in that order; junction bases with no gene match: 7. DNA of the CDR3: TGTGCCAGCTCGCCGGACAGGGGGAATTCGAACACCGGGGAGCTGTTTTTT. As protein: CASSPDRGNSNTGELFF.

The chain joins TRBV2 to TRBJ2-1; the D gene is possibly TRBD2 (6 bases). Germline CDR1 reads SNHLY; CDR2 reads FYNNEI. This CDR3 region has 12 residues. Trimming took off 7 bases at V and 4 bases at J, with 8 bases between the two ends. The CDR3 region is CASTRGYNEQFF. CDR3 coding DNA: TGTGCCAGCACTCGGGGGTACAATGAGCAGTTCTTC.

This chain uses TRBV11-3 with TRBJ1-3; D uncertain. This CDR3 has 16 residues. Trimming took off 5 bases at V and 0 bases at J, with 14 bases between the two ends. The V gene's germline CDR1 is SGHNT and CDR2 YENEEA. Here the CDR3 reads CASSPSRASSGNTIYF. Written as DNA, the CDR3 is TGTGCCAGCAGCCCGTCGCGAGCCTCCTCTGGAAACACCATATATTTT.

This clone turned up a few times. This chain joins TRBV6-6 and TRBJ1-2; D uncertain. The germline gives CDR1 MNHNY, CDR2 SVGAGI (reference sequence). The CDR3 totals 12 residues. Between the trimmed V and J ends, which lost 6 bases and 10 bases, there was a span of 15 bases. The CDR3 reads CASSPGIMDYTF. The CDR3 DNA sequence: TGTGCCAGCAGCCCAGGTATTATGGACTACACCTTC.

Written as DNA, the CDR3 is TGTGCCAGAATACTAGGAGGAACTGAAGCTTTCTTT. This translates into CARILGGTEAFF. The gene calls are TRBV21-1 and TRBJ1-1. TRBV21-1 is noted as a pseudogene. The CDR3 totals 12 residues.

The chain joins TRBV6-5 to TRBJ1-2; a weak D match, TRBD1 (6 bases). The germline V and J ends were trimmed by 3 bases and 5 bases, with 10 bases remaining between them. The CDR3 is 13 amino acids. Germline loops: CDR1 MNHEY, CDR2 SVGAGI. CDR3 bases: TGTGCCAGCAGTTATGGGGGCCATTATGGCTACACCTTC. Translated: CASSYGGHYGYTF.